Listed below are T cell receptor beta chains from one sample, sequenced in a study of breast tumors, draining lymph nodes, adjacent tissues. TCRdb reanalysed the multiplex PCR reads using MiXCR and keeps one entry per CDR3 protein. Here the sample spans around 150,000 distinct CDR3 sequences, about a fifth being singletons. Material for sequencing was axillary lymph node tissue. Source of these receptors: a female donor with breast cancer. Some clones in this sample may be carry-over from other donors' samples. Each CDR3 is given with its conserved first and last residue. A D gene is named only where the DNA matches it firmly. Size tells how often a clone was seen (once, few, many) or the class of an expanded clone, and some rows leave it out.

abundance	d_gene	v_gene	j_gene	CDR3aa	CDR3nt
many	TRBD2	TRBV6-1	TRBJ2-1	CASEAGASYNEQFF	TGTGCCAGTGAGGCGGGAGCTTCCTACAATGAGCAGTTCTTC
many	TRBD1	TRBV5-6	TRBJ2-3	CASSLDRGLRTDTQYF	TGTGCCAGCAGCCTGGACAGGGGACTCCGCACAGATACGCAGTATTTT
many	TRBD1	TRBV7-9	TRBJ1-6	CASSLTTGRGSPLHF	TGTGCCAGCAGCCTTACGACAGGGAGAGGCTCACCCCTCCACTTT
many	.	TRBV5-6	TRBJ2-5	CASSHRLQETQYF	TGTGCCAGCAGCCATCGACTCCAAGAGACCCAGTACTTC
.	.	TRBV10-1	TRBJ2-1	CASLTRHSYNEQFF	TGCGCCAGCTTAACGCGGCACTCCTACAATGAGCAGTTCTTC
many	.	TRBV29-1	TRBJ2-7	CSAGEQFEQYF	TGCAGCGCCGGGGAACAGTTCGAGCAGTACTTC
many	TRBD1	TRBV2	TRBJ1-5	CASSPGTGKNQPQHF	TGTGCCAGCAGCCCCGGGACAGGGAAAAATCAGCCCCAGCATTTT
many	TRBD2	TRBV19	TRBJ2-2	CASSRTSGSVTGELFF	TGTGCCAGTAGTAGGACTAGCGGGAGCGTCACCGGGGAGCTGTTTTTT
few	.	TRBV14	TRBJ2-1	CAGSQDPGALASEQFF	TGTGCCGGCAGCCAAGATCCCGGGGCACTAGCAAGTGAGCAGTTCTTC
few	TRBD2	TRBV27	TRBJ2-7	CASSLGTSGRRDSYEQYF	TGTGCCAGCAGTTTGGGGACTAGCGGGAGGAGGGACTCCTACGAGCAGTACTTC
few	.	TRBV19	TRBJ2-3	CASRIRGGSDTQYF	TGTGCCAGTAGGATCAGGGGAGGATCAGATACGCAGTATTTT
many	TRBD2	TRBV5-6	TRBJ2-7	CASNIHHGSGIYEQYF	TGTGCCAGCAATATTCACCACGGTAGCGGGATCTACGAGCAGTACTTC
many	.	TRBV5-4	TRBJ2-3	CASSLYSKGRDTQYF	TGTGCCAGCAGCCTGTACTCTAAGGGGAGAGATACGCAGTATTTT
many	TRBD2	TRBV19	TRBJ2-2	CASSIGLAENTGELFF	TGTGCCAGTAGTATAGGACTAGCGGAGAACACCGGGGAGCTGTTTTTT
many	TRBD2	TRBV6-2/TRBV6-3	TRBJ2-1	CASSYPSGRSYNEQFF	TGTGCCAGCAGTTACCCTAGCGGGAGGAGCTACAATGAGCAGTTCTTC
.	TRBD1	TRBV27	TRBJ2-7	CASSKGGTGAYEQYF	TGTGCCAGCAGCAAAGGGGGGACAGGGGCCTACGAGCAGTACTTC
many	TRBD2	TRBV20-1	TRBJ2-1	CSARVSLAVNNEQFF	TGCAGTGCTAGAGTGTCTCTAGCGGTCAACAATGAGCAGTTCTTC
many	.	TRBV5-1	TRBJ2-7	CASSLDSYSYEQYF	TGCGCCAGCAGCCTAGACAGCTATTCCTACGAGCAGTACTTC
many	.	TRBV20-1	TRBJ2-2	CSAGPTEGELFF	TGCAGTGCCGGCCCAACGGAGGGGGAGCTGTTTTTT
many	.	TRBV3-1	TRBJ2-7	CASSQGLAGYEQYF	TGCGCCAGCAGCCAGGGACTCGCCGGCTACGAGCAGTACTTC